The 26 T cell receptor beta chains given below trace back to one sample, sequenced in a study of T-cell reconstitution after alpha-beta-depleted transplantation in children. Library preparation (for TCRbeta) was performed with unique molecular identifiers. TCRdb passed the PCR reads through MiXCR, listing each CDR3 protein once. The table has around 250,000 distinct CDR3 sequences, about 26% seen once. The material was PBMCs, obtained before TCRalphabeta/CD19-depleted stem cell transplant. The receptors were sampled from a girl aged 2 to 9 with Fanconi anemia, due to receive a stem cell transplant.

This clonotype occurred a few times. The V call is TRBV27, the J call TRBJ2-1, with 9 bases identical to TRBD2. V lost 7 bases, J lost 3 bases, and 13 bases stayed unmatched. Germline assignment: CDR1 MNHEY and CDR2 SMNVEV (reference sequence). The CDR3 is 17 amino acids. The CDR3 DNA reads TGTGCCAGCATATTAGATTGCGGGAGGGAGAGCTACAATGAGCAGTTCTTC. Its translation: CASILDCGRESYNEQFF.

The chain combines TRBV7-9 with TRBJ2-7; 9 nucleotides align to TRBD1. V lost 5 bases, J lost 5 bases, and 7 bases stayed unmatched. Germline V CDR1 and CDR2: SEHNR, FQNEAQ (reference sequence). There are 14 residues in the CDR3. CDR3 in DNA: TGTGCCAGCAGCCGGGACAGGGACCTAAACGAGCAGTACTTC. Translation gives CASSRDRDLNEQYF.

The J gene is TRBJ2-7, the V gene TRBV20-1, with D possibly matching TRBD2 (5 bases). CDR1 is DFQATT, CDR2 SNEGSKA, per germline (reference sequence). The CDR3 runs to 13 residues. V was clipped by 5 bases and J by 3 bases, with 14 bases between them. This chain's CDR3 is CSAAWETIYEQYF. CDR3 nucleotide sequence: TGCAGTGCTGCCTGGGAGACCATCTACGAGCAGTACTTC.

This clonotype is a singleton in its sample. This chain uses TRBV28 with TRBJ2-7; TRBD1 aligns across 9 bases. This CDR3 comprises 18 residues. Germline V lookup: CDR1 MDHEN, CDR2 SYDVKM. V was clipped by 6 bases and J by 4 bases; unmatched bases: 19. CDR3 sequence: CASRRLGGDRAHGYEQYF. For the CDR3, the DNA is TGTGCCAGCAGACGACTGGGGGGGGACAGGGCCCACGGGTACGAGCAGTACTTC.

This clonotype was seen many times. The V gene is TRBV5-1, the J gene TRBJ1-1, with TRBD1 as a possible D gene (5 bases). The CDR3 contains 13 residues. Trimming cost V 6 bases and J 5 bases, with 14 bases left between them. The germline V gene has CDR1 SGHRS and CDR2 YFSETQ. In DNA, the CDR3 is TGCGCCAGCATCGGAGGGGCGGGGACTGAAGCTTTCTTT. This encodes CASIGGAGTEAFF.

This sequence joins TRBV7-6 and TRBJ2-7; the match to TRBD2 covers 12 bases. This CDR3 comprises 15 residues. The germline gives CDR1 SGHVS, CDR2 FNYEAQ. The V segment lost 5 bases and the J segment 5 bases; nucleotides outside the gene matches: 7. The CDR3 DNA follows: TGTGCCAGCAGCGGACTAGCGGGAAGCCTTGACGAGCAGTACTTC. This translates into CASSGLAGSLDEQYF.

This clonotype appeared many times. V and J are TRBV20-1 and TRBJ2-7, with D unresolved. Germline lookup yields CDR1 DFQATT and CDR2 SNEGSKA (reference sequence). V was pared by 0 bases and J by 2 bases, with 5 bases between. The CDR3 is made up of 12 amino acids. CDR3 loop: CSARDSTYEQYF. DNA for the CDR3: TGCAGTGCTAGAGACTCAACCTACGAGCAGTACTTC.

This clonotype was observed at least ten times. The chain combines TRBV6-6 with TRBJ2-7; D gene uncertain. Per the germline V gene, CDR1 is MNHNY and CDR2 is SVGAGI (reference sequence). V was clipped by 5 bases and J by 5 bases, with 7 bases between them. The CDR3 contains 11 residues. CDR3 in DNA: TGTGCCAGCAGTCAGAAAAACGAGCAGTACTTC. The encoded protein is CASSQKNEQYF.

This clonotype showed up many times. The gene calls are TRBV20-1 and TRBJ2-3; 10 bases match TRBD2. With V trimmed by 4 bases and J by 6 bases, 4 bases remained unmatched. The germline gives CDR1 DFQATT, CDR2 SNEGSKA (reference sequence). The CDR3 is 13 amino acids. The CDR3, as DNA: TGCAGTGCTATACTTAGCGGGGGGGATACGCAGTATTTT. It translates to CSAILSGGDTQYF.

The chain couples TRBV6-6 to TRBJ1-1; 12 bases are shared with TRBD1. This CDR3 comprises 13 residues. CDR1 is MNHNY, CDR2 SVGAGI, per germline (reference sequence). CDR3 sequence: CVGTGGADTEAFF. The CDR3 DNA is TGTGTGGGGACAGGGGGCGCGGACACTGAAGCTTTCTTT.

This clonotype was seen more than once but under ten times. The gene calls are TRBV4-2 and TRBJ2-3; D is perhaps TRBD1 (6 bases). This CDR3 spans 15 amino acids. With 0 bases removed from V and 1 base from J, the gap between germline ends came to 8 bases. CDR1 and CDR2 from the germline V gene are LGHNA and YNFKEQ. CDR3: CASSQEGTRTDTQYF. The DNA of the CDR3 is TGTGCCAGCAGCCAAGAAGGGACACGCACAGATACGCAGTATTTT.

This clonotype has a handful of counts. The chain combines TRBV6-5 with TRBJ2-7; possibly TRBD2 for D (5 bases). Germline lookup yields CDR1 MNHEY and CDR2 SVGAGI. The CDR3 contains 16 residues. With 0 bases removed from V and 2 bases from J, the gap between germline ends came to 14 bases. As DNA, the CDR3 is TGTGCCAGCAGTTACTCTAGCGCCACATTCCCCTACGAGCAGTACTTC. This sequence encodes CASSYSSATFPYEQYF.

This clonotype was counted between two and nine times. The chain couples TRBV25-1 to TRBJ2-3; TRBD2 agrees at 10 bases. Trimming took 6 bases from V and 0 from J; bases not matched to a gene: 21. CDR1 and CDR2 from the germline V gene are MGHDK and SYGVNS. The CDR3 has 21 amino acids. The CDR3 nucleotides read TGTGCCAGCAGCTCAAGAACGACTAGCGGGCCCGTCCATGGTAGCACAGATACGCAGTATTTT. The encoded protein is CASSSRTTSGPVHGSTDTQYF. The whole variable domain, remainder taken from reference TRBV25-1 and TRBJ2-3, is EADIYQTPRYLVIGTGKKITLECSQTMGHDKMYWYQQDPGMELHLIHYSYGVNSTEKGDLSSESTVSRIRTEHFPLTLESARPSHTSQYLCASSSRTTSGPVHGSTDTQYFGPGTRLTVL.

This clonotype was seen a handful of times. The rearrangement links TRBV29-1 to TRBJ2-1; D call uncertain. The CDR3 is made up of 10 amino acids. CDR1 SQVTM and CDR2 ANQGSEA come from the germline V gene. V was pared by 6 bases and J by 11 bases, with 11 bases between. CDR3 nucleotides: TGCAGCGTATTTAAGACTCAGCAGTTCTTC. As protein: CSVFKTQQFF.

This clonotype has only a few counts. V gene TRBV20-1 combines with J gene TRBJ2-3; tentative D call: TRBD2 (5 bases). The ends were cut back, 0 bases at V and 3 bases at J, with 10 bases in the middle. Germline CDR1 and CDR2: DFQATT and SNEGSKA (reference sequence). This CDR3 has 14 residues. The CDR3 DNA sequence: TGCAGTGCTAGAGATCTCGACTATACAGATACGCAGTATTTT. Translating gives CSARDLDYTDTQYF.

Remarks on this clonotype: A much larger clone differs by one base, so this may be a read error. The chain has TRBV2 and TRBJ2-2; TRBD1 agrees at 8 bases. The V segment lost 10 bases and the J segment 1 base; nucleotides outside the gene matches: 5. This CDR3 has 14 amino acids. Germline assignment: CDR1 SNHLY and CDR2 FYNNEI. The CDR3 bases are TGTGCCATCTCCGGGACAGGGAACACCGGGGAGCTGTTTTTT. The encoded protein is CAISGTGNTGELFF.

This clonotype was detected only once. The V and J genes are TRBV27 and TRBJ2-7; TRBD2 matches at 10 bases. Trimming took 0 bases from V and 4 from J; bases not matched to a gene: 9. The CDR3 runs 17 residues. The germline V gene has CDR1 MNHEY and CDR2 SMNVEV (reference sequence). Here the CDR3 reads CASSLSSTLAGLYEQYF. In nucleotides, the CDR3 is TGTGCCAGCAGTTTATCGAGCACACTAGCGGGACTATACGAGCAGTACTTC.

The CDR3 sequence is CASRSQLAGVAETQYF. In nucleotides, the CDR3 is TGCGCCAGCAGGTCCCAACTAGCGGGAGTGGCAGAGACCCAGTACTTC. The chain is built from TRBV10-2 and TRBJ2-5, with 11 bases lining up with TRBD2. The CDR3 runs 16 residues. V shed 6 bases and J 4 bases; nucleotides not matched to a gene: 10. The V gene's germline CDR1 is WSHSY and CDR2 SAAADI.

This clonotype was recorded many times. The chain has TRBV7-8 and TRBJ2-1; D is unclear. CDR1 and CDR2 (germline): SGHVS, FQNEAQ. The CDR3 has 15 residues. Trimming stripped 5 bases from V and 4 bases from J, with 15 bases between. CDR3 sequence: CASSPETATYNEQFF. Written as DNA, the CDR3 is TGTGCCAGCAGCCCCGAGACTGCTACTTACAATGAGCAGTTCTTC.

This clonotype was detected ten times or more. The rearrangement joins TRBV12-3 or TRBV12-4 to TRBJ2-7; no reliable D call. The CDR3 spans 14 residues. V lost 2 bases to trimming and J lost 0 bases, with 8 bases between them. The DNA of the CDR3 is TGTGCCAGCAGTTTAAGGGTAGACTCCTACGAGCAGTACTTC. Encoded protein: CASSLRVDSYEQYF.

This clonotype showed up just a few times. This chain joins TRBV12-3 or TRBV12-4 and TRBJ1-1; perhaps TRBD1 as D (5 bases). Trimming stripped 5 bases from V and 7 bases from J, with 17 bases between. CDR3 size: 14 residues. Written as DNA, the CDR3 is TGTGCCAGCAGTCTCGCCGGGACGGTCCGTGAAGCTTTCTTT. It encodes CASSLAGTVREAFF.

J is TRBJ1-2 and V is TRBV5-1; D remains ambiguous. Germline values: CDR1 SGHRS, CDR2 YFSETQ. Trimming left V 0 bases short and J 6 bases short, with 12 bases between. This CDR3 has 14 amino acids. The CDR3 bases are TGCGCCAGCAGCTTGGATGTCGGGAATCATGGCTACACCTTC. It specifies CASSLDVGNHGYTF.

This clonotype was recorded many times. In DNA, the CDR3 is TGTGCCAGCAGTGACTCGCCAGGGAGCGCAGATACGCAGTATTTT. As protein: CASSDSPGSADTQYF. V and J are TRBV6-4 and TRBJ2-3, with D tentatively TRBD1 or TRBD2 (5 bases each). Looked up from germline, CDR1 is MRHNA and CDR2 is SNTAGT. V was shortened by 0 bases and J by 4 bases, with 11 bases between the two germline ends. The CDR3 runs 15 residues.

This clonotype has at least ten counts. The gene calls are TRBV6-5 and TRBJ1-1; possibly TRBD1 for D (6 bases). Germline CDR1 reads MNHEY; CDR2 reads SVGAGI. This CDR3 contains 16 residues. Trimming took off 5 bases at V and 0 bases at J, with 16 bases between the two ends. CDR3 nucleotide sequence: TGTGCCAGCAGTACACTCCAGGGGAGCGTGAACACTGAAGCTTTCTTT. It specifies CASSTLQGSVNTEAFF.

This chain uses TRBV20-1 with TRBJ2-4; 8 bases match TRBD1. The CDR3 consists of 15 residues. CDR1 is DFQATT and CDR2 is SNEGSKA in the germline V gene (reference sequence). V lost 3 bases to trimming and J lost 1 base; unmatched junction nucleotides: 5. The CDR3 loop reads CSARDRVEAKNIQYF. The CDR3 region has the DNA TGCAGTGCTAGGGACAGGGTGGAGGCCAAAAACATTCAGTACTTC.

This clonotype was counted a few times. The V gene is TRBV18, the J gene TRBJ1-5, with D possibly being TRBD1 (5 bases). In germline, CDR1 is KGHSH, CDR2 LQKENI. Trimming cost V 1 base and J 4 bases, with 17 bases left between them. CDR3 length: 17 amino acids. The CDR3 DNA reads TGTGCCAGCTCACCACGGCCAGGGATTCGTGTAAATCAGCCCCAGCATTTT. Residues: CASSPRPGIRVNQPQHF.